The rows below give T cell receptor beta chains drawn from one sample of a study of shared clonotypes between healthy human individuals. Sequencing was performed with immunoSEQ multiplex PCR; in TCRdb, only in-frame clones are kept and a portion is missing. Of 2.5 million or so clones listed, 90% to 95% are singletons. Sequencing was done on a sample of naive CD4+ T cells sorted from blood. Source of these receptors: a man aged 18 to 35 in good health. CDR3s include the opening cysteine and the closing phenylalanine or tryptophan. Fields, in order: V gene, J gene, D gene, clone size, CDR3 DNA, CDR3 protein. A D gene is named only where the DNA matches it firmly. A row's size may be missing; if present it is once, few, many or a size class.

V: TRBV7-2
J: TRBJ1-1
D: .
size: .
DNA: TGTGCCAGCAGCTTAGGGGCAGGAAAATACGATAACACTGAAGCTTTCTTT
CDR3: CASSLGAGKYDNTEAFF

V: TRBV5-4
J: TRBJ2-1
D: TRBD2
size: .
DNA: TGTGCCAGCAGCTTGGCCGGCGGGGGATCCTACAATGAGCAGTTCTTC
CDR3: CASSLAGGGSYNEQFF

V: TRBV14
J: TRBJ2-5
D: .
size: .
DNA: TGTGCCAGCAGCCAAGAGGGACATCCCAAGGAGGAGACCCAGTACTTC
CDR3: CASSQEGHPKEETQYF

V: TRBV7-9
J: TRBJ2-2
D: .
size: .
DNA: TGTGCCAGCACCTTCCGCAGGAACACCGGGGAGCTGTTTTTT
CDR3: CASTFRRNTGELFF

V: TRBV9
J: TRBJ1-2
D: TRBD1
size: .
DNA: TGTGCCAGCAGCGTTGAACAGGGGGCAGGTGGCTACACCTTC
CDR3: CASSVEQGAGGYTF

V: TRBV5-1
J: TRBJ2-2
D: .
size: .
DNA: TGCGCCAGCAGCTTTGGCGGGCCGAACACCGGGGAGCTGTTTTTT
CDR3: CASSFGGPNTGELFF

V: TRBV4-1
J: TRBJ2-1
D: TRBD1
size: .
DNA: TGCGCCAGCAGCCAAGAGGTCAGGGACAGGGGACTTAATGAGCAGTTCTTC
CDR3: CASSQEVRDRGLNEQFF

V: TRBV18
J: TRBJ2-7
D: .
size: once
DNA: TGTGCCAGCTCACCTCGAGGCCAGTCTTACGAGCAGTACTTC
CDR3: CASSPRGQSYEQYF

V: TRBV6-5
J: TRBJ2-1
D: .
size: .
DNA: TGTGCCAGCAGTTACTCGACGGTCTCTAGGGGGAATGAGCAGTTCTTC
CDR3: CASSYSTVSRGNEQFF

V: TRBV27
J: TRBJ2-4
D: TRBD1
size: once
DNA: TGTGCCAGCATCTGGACAGGGCTAGCCAAAAACATTCAGTACTTC
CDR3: CASIWTGLAKNIQYF

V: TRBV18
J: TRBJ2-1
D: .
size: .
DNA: TGTGCCAGCTCACCATCCGCTGACCGGGGCCCGTTCTTC
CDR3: CASSPSADRGPFF

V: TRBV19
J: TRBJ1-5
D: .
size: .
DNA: TGTGCCAGTAGTATAGATTCACAGTATAGCAATCAGCCCCAGCATTTT
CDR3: CASSIDSQYSNQPQHF

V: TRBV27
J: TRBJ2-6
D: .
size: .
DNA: TGTGCCAGCAGTTTAAAGTTAGCTCTGGGGGCCAACGTCCTGACTTTC
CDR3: CASSLKLALGANVLTF

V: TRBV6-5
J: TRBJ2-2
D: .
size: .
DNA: TGTGCCAGCAGTTACTCTCCAACGGGGTTAACCGGGGAGCTGTTTTTT
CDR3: CASSYSPTGLTGELFF

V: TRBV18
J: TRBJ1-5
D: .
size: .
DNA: TGTGCCAGCTCGGATTCCAATCAGCCCCAGCATTTT
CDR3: CASSDSNQPQHF

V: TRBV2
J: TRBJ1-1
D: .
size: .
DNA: TGTGCCAGCGCGGTAAGCTCTATCATGAACACTGAAGCTTTCTTT
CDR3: CASAVSSIMNTEAFF

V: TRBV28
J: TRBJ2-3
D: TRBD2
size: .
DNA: TGTGCCAGCAGTCAGCCTGGGACTAGCGGAGGCACAGATACGCAGTATTTT
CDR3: CASSQPGTSGGTDTQYF

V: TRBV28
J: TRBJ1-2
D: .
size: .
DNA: TGTGCCAGCAGTTTTCGAGACAACTTAGGAAAATTCTATGGCTACACCTTC
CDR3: CASSFRDNLGKFYGYTF

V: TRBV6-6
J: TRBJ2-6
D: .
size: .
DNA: TGTGCCATCAAGAGGGGGGGCTCTGGGGCCAACGTCCTGACTTTC
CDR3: CAIKRGGSGANVLTF

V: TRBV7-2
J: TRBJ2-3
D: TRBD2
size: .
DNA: TGTGCCAGCAGCTTGGTCGGCGGGAGGGTCACAGATACGCAGTATTTT
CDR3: CASSLVGGRVTDTQYF

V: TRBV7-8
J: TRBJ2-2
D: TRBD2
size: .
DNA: TGTGCCAGCAGCTTAGGTACTAGCGGAACCGGGGAGCTGTTTTTT
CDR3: CASSLGTSGTGELFF

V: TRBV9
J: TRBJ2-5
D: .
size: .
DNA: TGTGCCAGCAGCCAAGGGACCCTGCGGGAGACCCAGTACTTC
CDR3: CASSQGTLRETQYF

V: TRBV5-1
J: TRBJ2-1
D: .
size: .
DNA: TGCGCCAGCAGCGAGTTTAGCGAGGGCAGTGAGCAGTTCTTC
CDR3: CASSEFSEGSEQFF

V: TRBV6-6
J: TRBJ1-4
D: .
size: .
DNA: TGTGCCAGCCGAAGGGCACAAGAAAAACTGTTTTTT
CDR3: CASRRAQEKLFF

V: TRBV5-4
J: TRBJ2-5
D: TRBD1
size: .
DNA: TGTGCCAGCAGCTTGGGGACAGGGGTGCAAGAGACCCAGTACTTC
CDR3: CASSLGTGVQETQYF

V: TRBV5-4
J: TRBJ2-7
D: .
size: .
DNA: TGTGCCAGCAGCTTAGGCGGGATAATCAACGAGCAGTACTTC
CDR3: CASSLGGIINEQYF

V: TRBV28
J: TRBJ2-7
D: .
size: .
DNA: TGTGCCAGCAAAAAGTTTGGGGCATTCTACGAGCAGTACTTC
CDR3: CASKKFGAFYEQYF

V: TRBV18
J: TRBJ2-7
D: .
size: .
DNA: TGTGCCAGCTCATCGGAGACAGGTCAAACCTACGAGCAGTACTTC
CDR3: CASSSETGQTYEQYF

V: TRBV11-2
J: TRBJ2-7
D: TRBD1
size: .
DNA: TGTGCCAGCAGCTCTGGGGCCGGGACAGGGAACGGGCTCTTC
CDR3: CASSSGAGTGNGLF

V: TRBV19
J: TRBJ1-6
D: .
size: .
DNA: TGTGCCAGTAGTATTACAGGGTTTGGGTCACCCCTCCACTTT
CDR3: CASSITGFGSPLHF

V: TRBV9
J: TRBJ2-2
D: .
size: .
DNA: TGTGCCAGCAGCGAGAGGGCCAGGCTGAACACCGGGGAGCTGTTTTTT
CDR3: CASSERARLNTGELFF

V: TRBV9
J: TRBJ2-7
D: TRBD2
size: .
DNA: TGTGCCAGCAGCGTAGCTGGGGAGGGTATGGGTGAGCAGTACTTC
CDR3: CASSVAGEGMGEQYF

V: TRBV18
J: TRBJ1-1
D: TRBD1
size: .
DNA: TGTGCCAGCTCACATACCGGGACAGGGTTGAGATGGACTGAAGCTTTCTTT
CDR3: CASSHTGTGLRWTEAFF

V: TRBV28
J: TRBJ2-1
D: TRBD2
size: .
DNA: TGTGCCAGCAGTCTAGCGGGGGGGACTTACAATGAGCAGTTCTTC
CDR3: CASSLAGGTYNEQFF

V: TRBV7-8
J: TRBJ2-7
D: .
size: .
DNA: TGTGCCAGCAGCTTTACCTACGAGCAGTACTTC
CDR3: CASSFTYEQYF

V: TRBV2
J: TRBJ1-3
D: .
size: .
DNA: TGTGCCAGCAAGGTCGACAGCTCTGGAAACACCATATATTTT
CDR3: CASKVDSSGNTIYF

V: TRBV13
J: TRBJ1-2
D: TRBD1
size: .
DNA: TGTGCCAGCAGCCCTCCGGGACAGTCATATGGCTACACCTTC
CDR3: CASSPPGQSYGYTF

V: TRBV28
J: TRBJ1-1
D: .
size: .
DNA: TGTGCCAGCAGTTTCCGTTCACGGGGGGACACTGAAGCTTTCTTT
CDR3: CASSFRSRGDTEAFF

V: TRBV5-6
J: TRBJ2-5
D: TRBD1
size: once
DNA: TGTGCCAGCAGCTTTTATGGACAGGGGGCGGGAGAGACCCAGTACTTC
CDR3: CASSFYGQGAGETQYF

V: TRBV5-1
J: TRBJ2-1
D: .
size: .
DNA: TGCGCCAGCACCCTGGCATCTAATCCATACAATGAGCAGTTCTTC
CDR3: CASTLASNPYNEQFF

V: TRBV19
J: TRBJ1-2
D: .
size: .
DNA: TGTGCCAGTAGTATAAGACAGGACTATGGCTACACCTTC
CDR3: CASSIRQDYGYTF

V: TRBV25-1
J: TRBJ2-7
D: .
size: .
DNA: TGTGCCAGCAGTGATACGGGACACCGATACGAGCAGTACTTC
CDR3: CASSDTGHRYEQYF

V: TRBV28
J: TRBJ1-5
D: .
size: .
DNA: TGTGCCAGCAACGAAGTTTGGAAGGCAGGGTACTATAATCAGCCCCAGCATTTT
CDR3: CASNEVWKAGYYNQPQHF

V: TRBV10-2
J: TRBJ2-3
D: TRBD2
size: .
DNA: TGCGCCAGCATGCCCGGACTAGCGGGGGTTGATACGCAGTATTTT
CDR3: CASMPGLAGVDTQYF

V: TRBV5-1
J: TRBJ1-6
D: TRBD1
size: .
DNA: TGCGCCAGCAGCTTGGCCAGGACAGGGGATTCACCCCTCCACTTT
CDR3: CASSLARTGDSPLHF

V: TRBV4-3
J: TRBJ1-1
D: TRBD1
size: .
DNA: TGCGCCAGCAGCCAAGATTTCGCAGGGGGGTCCCTGAACACTGAAGCTTTCTTT
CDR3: CASSQDFAGGSLNTEAFF

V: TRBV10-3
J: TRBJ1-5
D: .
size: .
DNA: TGTGCCATCAGTGAGAGGGACAGCAATCAGCCCCAGCATTTT
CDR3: CAISERDSNQPQHF

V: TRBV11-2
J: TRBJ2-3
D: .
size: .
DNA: TGTGCCAGCAGCCCACTGGGAGCCACAGATACGCAGTATTTT
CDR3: CASSPLGATDTQYF

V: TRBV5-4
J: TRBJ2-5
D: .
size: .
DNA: TGTGCCAGCAGCTTGGGTGGAGCGCGGGGGCCAGAGACCCAGTACTTC
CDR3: CASSLGGARGPETQYF

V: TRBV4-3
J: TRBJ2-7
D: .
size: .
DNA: TGCGCCAGCAGCCGAAAATTTGACTGGGGAAGCTCCTACGAGCAGTACTTC
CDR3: CASSRKFDWGSSYEQYF

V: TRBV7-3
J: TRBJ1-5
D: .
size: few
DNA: TGTGCCAGCAGCTTAATGCAGAATCAGCCCCAGCATTTT
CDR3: CASSLMQNQPQHF

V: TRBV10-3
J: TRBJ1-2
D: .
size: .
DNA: TGTGCCATCTTATCCCTAAATCAGGGAAACGGCTACACCTTC
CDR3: CAILSLNQGNGYTF

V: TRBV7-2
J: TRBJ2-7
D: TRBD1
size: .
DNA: TGTGCCAGCAGCCCCCGGACAGGGAGCTACGAGCAGTACTTC
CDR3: CASSPRTGSYEQYF

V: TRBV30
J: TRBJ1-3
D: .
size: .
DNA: TGTGCCTGGAACCCCGGGGGATCATCTGGAAACACCATATATTTT
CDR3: CAWNPGGSSGNTIYF

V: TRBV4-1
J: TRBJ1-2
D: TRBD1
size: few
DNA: TGCGCCAGCAGCCAAGTCCCGGGACAGGGGACTGGCTACACCTTC
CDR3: CASSQVPGQGTGYTF